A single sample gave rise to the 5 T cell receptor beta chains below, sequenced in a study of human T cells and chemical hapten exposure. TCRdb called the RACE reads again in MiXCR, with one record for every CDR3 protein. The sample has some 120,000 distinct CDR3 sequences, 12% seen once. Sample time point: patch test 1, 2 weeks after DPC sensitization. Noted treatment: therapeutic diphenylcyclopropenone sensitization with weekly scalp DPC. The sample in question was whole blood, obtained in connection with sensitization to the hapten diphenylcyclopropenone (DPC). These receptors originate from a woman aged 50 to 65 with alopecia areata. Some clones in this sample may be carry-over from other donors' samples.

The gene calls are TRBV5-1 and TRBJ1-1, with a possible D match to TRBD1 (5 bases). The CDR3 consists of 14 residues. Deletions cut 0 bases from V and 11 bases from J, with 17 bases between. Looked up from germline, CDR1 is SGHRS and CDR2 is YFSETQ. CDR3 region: CASSLVAGHRFAFF. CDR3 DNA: TGCGCCAGCAGCTTGGTCGCAGGACATCGCTTTGCTTTCTTT. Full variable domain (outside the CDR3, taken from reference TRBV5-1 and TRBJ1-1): KAGVTQTPRYLIKTRGQQVTLSCSPISGHRSVSWYQQTPGQGLQFLFEYFSETQRNKGNFPGRFSGRQFSNSRSEMNVSTLELGDSALYLCASSLVAGHRFAFFGQGTRLTVV.

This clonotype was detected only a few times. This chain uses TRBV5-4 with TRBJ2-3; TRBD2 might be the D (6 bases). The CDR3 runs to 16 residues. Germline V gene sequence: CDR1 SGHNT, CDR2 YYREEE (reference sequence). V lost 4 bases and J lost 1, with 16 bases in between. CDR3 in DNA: TGTGCCAGCAGCGCGTCGGTGGGGGAGGGCACAGATACGCAGTATTTT. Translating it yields CASSASVGEGTDTQYF.

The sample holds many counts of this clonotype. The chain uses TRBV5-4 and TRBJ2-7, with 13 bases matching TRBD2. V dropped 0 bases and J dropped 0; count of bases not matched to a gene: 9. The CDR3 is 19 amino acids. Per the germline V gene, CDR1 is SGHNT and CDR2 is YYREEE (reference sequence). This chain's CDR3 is CASSLGGLAGRRSSYEQYF. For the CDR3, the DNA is TGTGCCAGCAGCTTGGGGGGACTAGCGGGGCGTCGGTCCTCCTACGAGCAGTACTTC.

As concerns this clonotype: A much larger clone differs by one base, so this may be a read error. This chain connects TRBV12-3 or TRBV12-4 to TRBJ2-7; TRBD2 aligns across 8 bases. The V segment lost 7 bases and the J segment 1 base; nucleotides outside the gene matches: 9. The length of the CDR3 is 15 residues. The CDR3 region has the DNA TGTGCCAGCACCACACTAGCGGAAGCGTCCTACGAGCAGTACTTC. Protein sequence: CASTTLAEASYEQYF.

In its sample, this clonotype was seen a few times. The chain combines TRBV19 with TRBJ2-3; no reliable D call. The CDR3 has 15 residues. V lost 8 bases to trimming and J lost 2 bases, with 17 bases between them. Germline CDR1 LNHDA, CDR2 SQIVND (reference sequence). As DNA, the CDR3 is TGTGCCAGTCGCAATACCCCGGCCCCCACAGATACGCAGTATTTT. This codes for CASRNTPAPTDTQYF.